This entry lists 8 T cell receptor beta chains sequenced from one sample in a study of blood T cell repertoires in COVID-19. Using immunoSEQ multiplex PCR, the repertoire was profiled, and TCRdb retains in-frame clones only, with some absent. Of 200,000 to 250,000 clones in the sample, 84% were seen once. The source material was peripheral blood. The source of these receptors is a woman aged 50 to 65 with active or convalescent COVID-19.

J is TRBJ1-2 and V is TRBV2; 7 nucleotides agree with TRBD1. Germline V gives CDR1 SNHLY, CDR2 FYNNEI. V was clipped by 7 bases and J by 0 bases; unmatched bases: 8. The CDR3 totals 15 residues. For the CDR3, the DNA is TGTGCCAGCATCCAGGGGGTGAACGCTAACTATGGCTACACCTTC. Its protein product is CASIQGVNANYGYTF.

J is TRBJ2-1 and V is TRBV9, with 7 bases matching TRBD1. V was clipped by 4 bases and J by 4 bases; unmatched bases: 8. The CDR3 consists of 15 residues. Germline V lookup: CDR1 SGDLS, CDR2 YYNGEE. CDR3 DNA: TGTGCCAGCAGCTCTCGGGACAGAAAGTACAATGAGCAGTTCTTC. Its translation is CASSSRDRKYNEQFF.

This chain's CDR3 is CASSSASGLYEQYF. The CDR3 DNA follows: TGTGCCAGCAGTTCGGCTAGCGGGCTCTACGAGCAGTACTTC. This chain uses TRBV28 with TRBJ2-7; 8 bases are a match to TRBD2. Trimming took 4 bases from V and 3 from J; bases not matched to a gene: 5. The CDR3 is 14 amino acids. Germline CDR1 MDHEN, CDR2 SYDVKM.

In its sample, this clone was seen a few times. V and J are TRBV16 and TRBJ1-1; 7 positions agree with TRBD1. CDR3 size: 14 residues. CDR1 is KGHSY and CDR2 is FQNENV in the germline V gene. Losses at the gene ends were 6 bases for V and 1 base for J; bases not matched to a gene: 5. CDR3 bases: TGTGCCAGCAGTCATAGACAGGGGAACACTGAAGCTTTCTTT. Protein product: CASSHRQGNTEAFF.

This clone was seen only a few times. The chain uses TRBV6-1 and TRBJ2-5; TRBD2 matches 7 bases. V shed 0 bases, J shed 2 bases, and the junction held 3 bases outside the gene matches. Germline V gene data show CDR1 as MNHNS and CDR2 as SASEGT. This CDR3 is built from 15 residues. The CDR3 nucleotides are TGTGCCAGCAGTGAAGCAGCGGGGAGGCAAGAGACCCAGTACTTC. As protein: CASSEAAGRQETQYF.

The chain links TRBV19 to TRBJ2-2; possibly TRBD1 for D (5 bases). The CDR3 spans 14 residues. V lost 8 bases and J 1 base, leaving 11 bases between the germline ends. Germline lookup yields CDR1 LNHDA and CDR2 SQIVND (reference sequence). The CDR3 nucleotides are TGTGCCAGTCGACAGAAGGGGAACACCGGGGAGCTGTTTTTT. Protein product: CASRQKGNTGELFF.

The chain is built from TRBV5-1 and TRBJ2-7; 7 bases align to TRBD2. V dropped 0 bases and J dropped 4; count of bases not matched to a gene: 13. The CDR3 is 17 amino acids. Germline loops: CDR1 SGHRS, CDR2 YFSETQ. The CDR3 here is CASSLAVGGSGVYEQYF. The CDR3 DNA reads as TGCGCCAGCAGCTTGGCCGTGGGCGGGAGTGGCGTATACGAGCAGTACTTC.

J is TRBJ2-1 and V is TRBV5-1, with 9 bases fitting TRBD1. Germline CDR1 and CDR2: SGHRS and YFSETQ. The CDR3 runs to 15 residues. With V trimmed by 0 bases and J by 6 bases, 4 bases remained unmatched. In DNA form, the CDR3 reads TGCGCCAGCAGCTTGGATGGACAGGGGATCAATGAGCAGTTCTTC. Its protein is CASSLDGQGINEQFF.